Each of the 3 T cell receptor beta chains below was sequenced from the same sample in a study of cytomegalovirus exposure and HLA in healthy donors. The study ran its PCR with 60 Vbeta and 13 Jbeta primers. Produced via immunoSEQ multiplex PCR; TCRdb's table is partial and in-frame only. This table holds about 140,000 clones, 75% to 85% found once. The sequenced sample was PBMCs. These receptor sequences come from a man aged 50 or older in good health and CMV-seronegative.

This clone turned up a few times. The chain is built from TRBV10-2 and TRBJ1-2, with a tentative D call TRBD1 (6 bases). V dropped 5 bases and J dropped 7 bases, with 14 bases sitting between them. The CDR3 contains 13 residues. In germline, CDR1 is WSHSY, CDR2 SAAADI. CDR3 coding DNA: TGCGCCAGCAGTACGGACAGTGGCCGTGGCTACACCTTC. Translated, it gives CASSTDSGRGYTF.

J is TRBJ2-2 and V is TRBV18; D uncertain. Per germline, CDR1 KGHSH and CDR2 LQKENI. Between the trimmed V and J ends, which lost 3 bases and 4 bases, there was a span of 9 bases. CDR3 length equals 14 residues. The CDR3 loop reads CASSPPTSTGELFF. The CDR3 DNA sequence: TGTGCCAGCTCACCCCCCACGAGCACCGGGGAGCTGTTTTTT.

The chain is built from TRBV4-1 and TRBJ2-7, with 7 bases identical to TRBD2. CDR3 length: 17 residues. V lost 0 bases and J lost 3; bases outside the gene matches: 11. Germline-derived CDR1 and CDR2 are MGHRA and YSYEKL. The CDR3 coding sequence is TGCGCCAGCAGCCAAGATACCACGGGACTAATCGTCTACGAGCAGTACTTC. Protein product: CASSQDTTGLIVYEQYF.